This passage covers 9 T cell receptor beta chains from one sample sequenced in a study of T cell changes during pregnancy in multiple sclerosis. TCRdb's copy holds only in-frame clones and misses some; the assay was immunoSEQ multiplex PCR. The sample gives under 95,000 clones, 85% to 95% of which show up once; about 2% is in the top ten. The starting material was peripheral blood, obtained after pregnancy. These receptors all stem from a female donor with multiple sclerosis, enrolled in a pregnancy study.

The chain couples TRBV7-8 to TRBJ2-5; 9 nucleotides agree with TRBD1. The CDR3 extends over 15 amino acids. The germline gives CDR1 SGHVS, CDR2 FQNEAQ. V gave up 5 bases and J gave up 5 bases; unmatched junction bases: 9. DNA for the CDR3: TGTGCCAGCAGCCATTTGACAGGGGGGCCTGAGACCCAGTACTTC. This translates into CASSHLTGGPETQYF.

The rearrangement uses TRBV2 and TRBJ1-2; TRBD1 is a possible D gene (5 bases). Per germline, CDR1 SNHLY and CDR2 FYNNEI. The V end lost 6 bases, the J end lost 3 bases, and 17 bases lay between the germline ends. This CDR3 contains 15 residues. The CDR3 reads CASRAQAAFDYGYTF. The CDR3 DNA reads TGTGCCAGCAGGGCACAGGCCGCCTTTGACTATGGCTACACCTTC.

This rearrangement joins TRBV7-9 to TRBJ1-6; TRBD1 agrees at 7 bases. Germline V CDR1 and CDR2: SEHNR, FQNEAQ (reference sequence). J lost 10 bases, V lost 9 bases, and 18 bases had no gene match. The CDR3 has 16 amino acids. The DNA for the CDR3 is TGTGCCAGTTTGAGACAGGGACGAACCCTGGAGTCACCCCTCCACTTT. Translating it yields CASLRQGRTLESPLHF.

The J gene is TRBJ1-1, the V gene TRBV19, with D tentatively TRBD1 (6 bases). Trimming removed 3 bases at V and 1 base at J, with 18 bases between. The CDR3 is 17 amino acids. Germline V CDR1 and CDR2: LNHDA, SQIVND (reference sequence). This CDR3 reads CASSMPGRGGGNTEAFF. CDR3 DNA sequence: TGTGCCAGTAGTATGCCGGGCAGGGGTGGGGGGAACACTGAAGCTTTCTTT.

The chain employs TRBV25-1 and TRBJ2-3; D might be TRBD1 (5 bases). The CDR3 consists of 13 residues. Trimming stripped 3 bases from V and 1 base from J, with 5 bases between. From germline, CDR1 is MGHDK and CDR2 SYGVNS. CDR3 in amino acids: CASSETGTDTQYF. CDR3 nucleotide sequence: TGTGCCAGCAGTGAGACAGGCACAGATACGCAGTATTTT.

The V gene is TRBV5-1, the J gene TRBJ2-1; 10 bases agree with TRBD2. There are 15 residues in the CDR3. CDR1 SGHRS and CDR2 YFSETQ come from the germline V gene. J was trimmed by 8 bases and V by 1 base; bases with no gene match: 6. CDR3 nucleotide sequence: TGCGCCAGCAGCTTGCCCCTAGCGGGGGTGGATGAGCAGTTCTTC. Protein sequence: CASSLPLAGVDEQFF.

This chain links TRBV11-3 with TRBJ2-1, with 7 bases lining up with TRBD2. The J segment lost 10 bases and the V segment lost 1 base, leaving 4 bases of the junction unmatched. CDR1 SGHNT and CDR2 YENEEA come from the germline V gene. This CDR3 has 13 residues. The CDR3 region is CASSLGEGSEQFF. The CDR3 DNA sequence: TGTGCCAGCAGCTTAGGGGAGGGGAGCGAGCAGTTCTTC.

The V and J genes are TRBV7-9 and TRBJ1-3; no reliable D call. With 2 bases removed from V and 0 bases from J, the gap between germline ends came to 11 bases. The CDR3 totals 16 residues. Germline CDR1 is SEHNR and CDR2 is FQNEAQ (reference sequence). Here the CDR3 DNA reads TGTGCCAGCAGCTTATCTCACTTGAGCTCTGGAAACACCATATATTTT. The encoded protein is CASSLSHLSSGNTIYF.

In DNA form, the CDR3 reads TGTGCCAGCAGCCCCGGGGATTGGGATGAGCAGTTCTTC. Translating gives CASSPGDWDEQFF. The J gene is TRBJ2-1, the V gene TRBV7-3, with D possibly TRBD2 on 5 matching bases. The CDR3 contains 13 residues. The V end lost 5 bases, the J end lost 8 bases, and 13 bases lay between the germline ends. The germline gives CDR1 SGHTA, CDR2 FQGTGA.